Each of the 17 T cell receptor beta chains below was sequenced from the same sample in a study of shared clonotypes between healthy human individuals. Generated by immunoSEQ multiplex PCR, the TCRdb table keeps only in-frame clones and is missing some. This sample has some 500,000 clones; almost 97% occur once, and the top ten carry about 0.064%. Input material: naive CD4+ T cells sorted from blood. The subset here: CD45RA+ positively selected. The receptor source for this set is a woman in her thirties in good health.

V is TRBV11-2 and J is TRBJ2-1; tentatively, D is TRBD2 (5 bases). The V end was cut by 0 bases, the J end by 4 bases, with 10 bases between. CDR1 SGHAT and CDR2 FQNNGV come from the germline V gene. CDR3 length equals 15 residues. CDR3 DNA: TGTGCCAGCAGCTTAGATTTAGCGTCGTACAATGAGCAGTTCTTC. Its protein is CASSLDLASYNEQFF.

The genes are TRBV10-2 and TRBJ2-7, with TRBD1 as a possible D gene (5 bases). Germline CDR1 reads WSHSY; CDR2 reads SAAADI. The CDR3 spans 12 residues. Deletions cut 4 bases from V and 4 bases from J, with 8 bases between. CDR3 protein: CASSGQIYEQYF. CDR3 DNA sequence: TGCGCCAGCAGTGGACAGATTTACGAGCAGTACTTC.

This chain uses TRBV7-9 with TRBJ2-1, with D uncertain. The ends were cut back, 6 bases at V and 0 bases at J, with 12 bases in the middle. This CDR3 has 15 amino acids. The V gene's germline CDR1 is SEHNR and CDR2 FQNEAQ (reference sequence). The CDR3 loop is CASRQGGSSYNEQFF. CDR3 nucleotide sequence: TGTGCCAGCAGACAAGGCGGTAGCTCCTACAATGAGCAGTTCTTC.

V usage is TRBV27 and J usage is TRBJ2-3, with a possible D match to TRBD1 (5 bases). Germline assignment: CDR1 MNHEY and CDR2 SMNVEV (reference sequence). The CDR3 totals 14 residues. V dropped 6 bases and J dropped 2 bases, with 12 bases sitting between them. CDR3 sequence (DNA): TGTGCCAGCAGCCGACTGGGGCCCACAGATACGCAGTATTTT. Its translation is CASSRLGPTDTQYF.

This rearrangement joins TRBV5-1 to TRBJ2-5, with D hard to call. The germline V gene has CDR1 SGHRS and CDR2 YFSETQ. The CDR3 is made up of 14 amino acids. V gave up 0 bases and J gave up 5 bases, with 11 bases separating them. The CDR3 DNA reads TGCGCCAGCAGCTTGGTTGTCAGTCTTGAGACCCAGTACTTC. It codes for CASSLVVSLETQYF.

The rearrangement uses TRBV4-2 and TRBJ2-7; 8 bases fit TRBD2. CDR3 length equals 15 residues. V shed 1 base and J 0 bases; nucleotides not matched to a gene: 2. Germline CDR1 reads LGHNA; CDR2 reads YNFKEQ. DNA of the CDR3: TGTGCCAGCAGCCAAGCCGGGACTAGCTCCTACGAGCAGTACTTC. This translates into CASSQAGTSSYEQYF.

This clone was observed once. The rearrangement links TRBV15 to TRBJ2-7; TRBD1 matches at 8 bases. J was trimmed by 2 bases and V by 0 bases; bases with no gene match: 12. Germline lookup yields CDR1 LNHNV and CDR2 YYDKDF (reference sequence). CDR3 size: 18 residues. The CDR3 loop is CATSRDYGQGGNPYEQYF. The DNA of the CDR3 is TGTGCCACCAGCAGAGATTACGGACAGGGAGGAAATCCCTACGAGCAGTACTTC.

This clone was recorded only once. The chain has TRBV9 and TRBJ2-2; 11 bases map to TRBD2. V lost 3 bases, J lost 6 bases, and 4 bases stayed unmatched. CDR1 is SGDLS, CDR2 YYNGEE, per germline. The CDR3 extends over 15 amino acids. The CDR3 DNA reads as TGTGCCAGCAGCGCTATAGCGGGAGGGCCCGGGGAGCTGTTTTTT. It translates to CASSAIAGGPGELFF.

The chain is built from TRBV9 and TRBJ1-4; perhaps TRBD1 as D (6 bases). This CDR3 is built from 16 residues. Trimming removed 0 bases at V and 3 bases at J, with 12 bases between. Germline V gene sequence: CDR1 SGDLS, CDR2 YYNGEE. CDR3 coding DNA: TGTGCCAGCAGCGTAGAGGGGGGGGCCCCTAATGAAAAACTGTTTTTT. Its protein product is CASSVEGGAPNEKLFF.

Comments on this clone: Other DNA sequences in the same sample also yield this CDR3. The gene calls are TRBV5-1 and TRBJ2-6; D uncertain. This CDR3 has 14 residues. V shed 4 bases and J shed 2 bases, with 7 bases lying between them. Germline V gene data show CDR1 as SGHRS and CDR2 as YFSETQ. For the CDR3, the DNA is TGCGCCAGCAGCCGTGTAACTGGGGCCAACGTCCTGACTTTC. Amino acid sequence: CASSRVTGANVLTF.

This clone was seen more than once but under ten times. The CDR3 region is CAISVQGDGYTF. CDR3 nucleotide sequence: TGTGCCATCAGTGTACAGGGCGATGGCTACACCTTC. The rearrangement uses TRBV10-3 and TRBJ1-2, with D possibly being TRBD1 (6 bases). Germline V gene lookup returns CDR1 ENHRY and CDR2 SYGVKD. The CDR3 covers 12 residues. Trimming took off 4 bases at V and 6 bases at J, with 9 bases between the two ends.

V gene TRBV11-2 combines with J gene TRBJ1-1, with 7 bases lining up with TRBD1. The germline CDR1 and CDR2 sequences are SGHAT and FQNNGV. The trim removed 4 bases at V and 5 bases at J, leaving 10 bases unmatched. The CDR3 length is 15 residues. The CDR3 DNA reads TGTGCCAGCAGCTCCCCTACAGGGGTAGGGACTGAAGCTTTCTTT. Translating gives CASSSPTGVGTEAFF. The full variable domain, completed using reference TRBV11-2 and TRBJ1-1, is EAGVAQSPRYKIIEKRQSVAFWCNPISGHATLYWYQQILGQGPKLLIQFQNNGVVDDSQLPKDRFSAERLKGVDSTLKIQPAKLEDSAVYLCASSSPTGVGTEAFFGQGTRLTVV.

This clone has a single count. This sequence joins TRBV7-9 and TRBJ1-1; no definite D call. With 2 bases removed from V and 0 bases from J, the gap between germline ends came to 4 bases. The CDR3 has 13 amino acids. CDR1 is SEHNR, CDR2 FQNEAQ, per germline (reference sequence). CDR3 residues: CASSLIVNTEAFF. CDR3 bases: TGTGCCAGCAGCTTAATAGTGAACACTGAAGCTTTCTTT.

The chain uses TRBV19 and TRBJ2-7; a weak D match, TRBD1 (6 bases). V was clipped by 1 base and J by 6 bases, with 13 bases between them. CDR3 size: 14 residues. The V gene's germline CDR1 is LNHDA and CDR2 SQIVND (reference sequence). CDR3 region: CASSIVPGEFEQYF. The DNA for the CDR3 is TGTGCCAGTAGTATAGTCCCAGGGGAGTTCGAGCAGTACTTC. The complete variable domain, with remaining parts taken from reference TRBV19 and TRBJ2-7, reads DGGITQSPKYLFRKEGQNVTLSCEQNLNHDAMYWYRQDPGQGLRLIYYSQIVNDFQKGDIAEGYSVSREKKESFPLTVTSAQKNPTAFYLCASSIVPGEFEQYFGPGTRLTVT.

V is TRBV18 and J is TRBJ2-3; D not resolved. Per the germline V gene, CDR1 is KGHSH and CDR2 is LQKENI. This CDR3 has 14 amino acids. The V end lost 0 bases, the J end lost 4 bases, and 8 bases lay between the germline ends. CDR3 sequence reads: CASSPPNLPDTQYF. CDR3 bases: TGTGCCAGCTCACCACCGAATCTCCCAGATACGCAGTATTTT. The entire variable domain, with the rest obtained from reference TRBV18 and TRBJ2-3, is as follows: NAGVMQNPRHLVRRRGQEARLRCSPMKGHSHVYWYRQLPEEGLKFMVYLQKENIIDESGMPKERFSAEFPKEGPSILRIQQVVRGDSAAYFCASSPPNLPDTQYFGPGTRLTVL.

In its sample, this clone was seen once. V and J are TRBV5-4 and TRBJ2-7; possible D gene TRBD2, 6 bases. Germline CDR1 and CDR2: SGHNT and YYREEE (reference sequence). V was clipped by 4 bases and J by 3 bases, with 23 bases between them. CDR3 length: 17 residues. The CDR3 reads CASSHGTNPGAYYEQYF. CDR3 coding DNA: TGTGCCAGCAGCCACGGAACGAATCCGGGAGCATACTACGAGCAGTACTTC.

CDR3 loop: CASSLAGSESGELFF. The CDR3 DNA sequence: TGCGCCAGCAGCTTGGCAGGGTCGGAAAGCGGGGAGCTGTTTTTT. This rearrangement joins TRBV5-1 to TRBJ2-2; TRBD1 is a possible D gene (5 bases). The CDR3 has 15 residues. V was clipped by 0 bases and J by 7 bases, with 13 bases between them. Germline V gives CDR1 SGHRS, CDR2 YFSETQ.